Each of the 32 T cell receptor beta chains below was sequenced from the same sample in a study of T cell changes during pregnancy in multiple sclerosis. TCRdb's copy holds only in-frame clones and misses some; the assay was immunoSEQ multiplex PCR. The sample includes approximately 110,000 clones, about nine tenths of them seen just once. The source material was peripheral blood, sampled after pregnancy. The source of these receptors is a female donor with multiple sclerosis, enrolled in a pregnancy study.

This chain joins TRBV13 and TRBJ2-5; 11 bases agree with TRBD2. Trimming at V came to 10 bases and at J to 0 bases, leaving 4 bases not matched to a gene. Germline V gene lookup returns CDR1 PRHDT and CDR2 FYEKMQ (reference sequence). This CDR3 has 14 residues. DNA for the CDR3: TGTGCCACTTTAGCGGGGGGGAACCAAGAGACCCAGTACTTC. Amino acids: CATLAGGNQETQYF.

This clone has a single count. V and J are TRBV4-1 and TRBJ1-6; a possible D gene is TRBD1 (5 bases). CDR3 length equals 15 residues. CDR1 is MGHRA and CDR2 is YSYEKL in the germline V gene. The germline V and J ends were trimmed by 1 base and 7 bases, with 11 bases remaining between them. The CDR3 DNA follows: TGCGCCAGCAGCCAAGGGGCGGGGCCCAATTCACCCCTCCACTTT. Protein product: CASSQGAGPNSPLHF.

The chain combines TRBV14 with TRBJ2-7; D remains ambiguous. This CDR3 has 12 residues. In germline, CDR1 is SGHDN, CDR2 FVKESK. Trimming took off 5 bases at V and 6 bases at J, with 11 bases between the two ends. The CDR3 loop reads CASSASFGEQYF. For the CDR3, the DNA is TGTGCCAGCAGCGCAAGCTTTGGCGAGCAGTACTTC. Full variable domain (rest looked up from reference TRBV14 and TRBJ2-7): EAGVTQFPSHSVIEKGQTVTLRCDPISGHDNLYWYRRVMGKEIKFLLHFVKESKQDESGMPNNRFLAERTGGTYSTLKVQPAELEDSGVYFCASSASFGEQYFGPGTRLTVT.

The J gene is TRBJ1-4, the V gene TRBV7-9; the D gene is possibly TRBD1 (5 bases). CDR1 is SEHNR and CDR2 is FQNEAQ in the germline V gene (reference sequence). The CDR3 extends over 15 amino acids. Trimming stripped 5 bases from V and 7 bases from J, with 17 bases between. The CDR3 sequence is CASSPGGGTAEKLFF. The CDR3 coding sequence is TGTGCCAGCAGCCCGGGGGGAGGGACGGCTGAAAAACTGTTTTTT.

The chain combines TRBV7-3 with TRBJ2-5, with 12 nucleotides matching TRBD2. The CDR3 length is 17 residues. The trim removed 5 bases at V and 7 bases at J, leaving 14 bases unmatched. The V gene's germline CDR1 is SGHTA and CDR2 FQGTGA. The CDR3 here is CASSTKGPSGGAGTQYF. CDR3 DNA sequence: TGTGCCAGCAGCACAAAAGGGCCTAGCGGGGGGGCGGGGACCCAGTACTTC.

The chain combines TRBV27 with TRBJ1-2; TRBD1 aligns across 8 bases. Trimming took 5 bases from V and 8 from J; bases not matched to a gene: 4. This CDR3 spans 12 amino acids. In germline, CDR1 is MNHEY, CDR2 SMNVEV (reference sequence). CDR3 coding DNA: TGTGCCAGCAGTCCACGACAGGGGGGCTACACCTTC. Protein: CASSPRQGGYTF.

The rearrangement links TRBV14 to TRBJ1-1; the D gene is possibly TRBD1 (6 bases). The CDR3 spans 15 residues. The V gene lost 3 bases and the J gene lost 5 bases, with 16 bases spanning the gap. Germline CDR1 and CDR2: SGHDN and FVKESK. The CDR3 spells CASSQDQGWVTEAFF. CDR3 DNA: TGTGCCAGCAGCCAGGATCAGGGGTGGGTTACTGAAGCTTTCTTT.

Written as DNA, the CDR3 is TGTGCCAGCAGCTCTGGACAGGGAGACGGCGAGCAGTACTTC. It translates to CASSSGQGDGEQYF. The gene calls are TRBV6-9 and TRBJ2-7; TRBD1 agrees at 8 bases. J was trimmed by 6 bases and V by 6 bases; bases with no gene match: 10. The CDR3 consists of 14 residues. CDR1 and CDR2 (germline): MNHGY, SVAAGI.

The rearrangement links TRBV2 to TRBJ2-5; 7 nucleotides line up with TRBD1. V dropped 5 bases and J dropped 0; count of bases not matched to a gene: 3. Germline V gene lookup returns CDR1 SNHLY and CDR2 FYNNEI. CDR3 length equals 14 residues. The CDR3 DNA reads TGTGCCAGCAGTTACAGGGGCTACCAAGAGACCCAGTACTTC. This sequence encodes CASSYRGYQETQYF. The full variable domain, its missing parts supplied by reference TRBV2 and TRBJ2-5, is EPEVTQTPSHQVTQMGQEVILRCVPISNHLYFYWYRQILGQKVEFLVSFYNNEISEKSEIFDDQFSVERPDGSNFTLKIRSTKLEDSAMYFCASSYRGYQETQYFGPGTRLLVL.

The chain is built from TRBV9 and TRBJ1-1; TRBD1 agrees at 7 bases. Germline lookup yields CDR1 SGDLS and CDR2 YYNGEE. The CDR3 runs 14 residues. V lost 0 bases, J lost 3 bases, and 2 bases stayed unmatched. In nucleotides, the CDR3 is TGTGCCAGCAGCGTAGGCAGGGGGGACACTGAAGCTTTCTTT. Amino acids: CASSVGRGDTEAFF.

The V gene is TRBV7-8, the J gene TRBJ1-2, with D tentatively TRBD1 (5 bases). V gave up 2 bases and J gave up 8 bases, with 18 bases separating them. Germline-derived CDR1 and CDR2 are SGHVS and FQNEAQ. CDR3 length: 15 amino acids. In DNA form, the CDR3 reads TGTGCCAGCAGCTTATCTGACAGTGGATTAGGCGGCTACACCTTC. Its protein product is CASSLSDSGLGGYTF.

V is TRBV9 and J is TRBJ1-2, with TRBD1 matching 7 bases. V lost 4 bases, J lost 3 bases, and 6 bases stayed unmatched. The CDR3 consists of 14 residues. Germline V CDR1 and CDR2: SGDLS, YYNGEE. CDR3 protein: CASSIYDRDYGYTF. The DNA for the CDR3 is TGTGCCAGCAGCATATACGACAGGGACTATGGCTACACCTTC.

V gene TRBV4-1 combines with J gene TRBJ1-3; the match to TRBD1 covers 10 bases. In germline, CDR1 is MGHRA, CDR2 YSYEKL. The trim removed 1 base at V and 4 bases at J, leaving 4 bases unmatched. This CDR3 region has 16 residues. The CDR3 reads CASSQADRGAGNTIYF. Written as DNA, the CDR3 is TGCGCCAGCAGCCAAGCGGACAGGGGGGCCGGAAACACCATATATTTT.

The chain recombines TRBV11-3 with TRBJ2-2, with D perhaps matching TRBD1 (5 bases). CDR1 is SGHNT and CDR2 is YENEEA in the germline V gene. Trimming pared 3 bases from V and 4 bases from J, leaving 12 bases between. This CDR3 spans 15 amino acids. The CDR3 DNA is TGTGCCAGCAGCTTGAAAGGGGCCGGCACCGGGGAGCTGTTTTTT. Its translation is CASSLKGAGTGELFF.

The J gene is TRBJ1-4, the V gene TRBV6-6; D is perhaps TRBD1 (5 bases). The CDR3 is 14 residues long. V was trimmed by 2 bases and J by 8 bases, leaving 12 bases between them. CDR1 MNHNY and CDR2 SVGAGI come from the germline V gene (reference sequence). The CDR3 nucleotides read TGTGCCAGCAGTTACAAAGGGGCGGGAGAAAAACTGTTTTTT. It translates to CASSYKGAGEKLFF.

The chain has TRBV7-9 and TRBJ1-2, with 7 bases lining up with TRBD1. The ends lost 4 bases at V and 4 bases at J; junction bases unmatched: 6. This CDR3 is built from 14 residues. CDR1 is SEHNR and CDR2 is FQNEAQ in the germline V gene (reference sequence). The CDR3 loop reads CASSSQGILYGYTF. CDR3 in DNA: TGTGCCAGCAGCTCACAGGGGATTCTCTATGGCTACACCTTC.

The J gene is TRBJ2-7, the V gene TRBV5-1; D call uncertain. Trimming took off 4 bases at V and 4 bases at J, with 12 bases between the two ends. CDR1 SGHRS and CDR2 YFSETQ come from the germline V gene. The CDR3 is 13 amino acids. CDR3 residues: CASSPPGVYEQYF. CDR3 DNA: TGCGCCAGCAGCCCCCCTGGAGTATACGAGCAGTACTTC.

The CDR3 loop is CASSGSTGGYGYTF. CDR3 DNA: TGTGCCAGCAGCGGATCAACAGGGGGCTATGGCTACACCTTC. The chain recombines TRBV9 with TRBJ1-2; TRBD1 aligns across 8 bases. This CDR3 has 14 amino acids. Germline CDR1 and CDR2: SGDLS and YYNGEE. V shed 3 bases, J shed 4 bases, and the junction held 5 bases outside the gene matches.

The V and J genes are TRBV12-5 and TRBJ2-3, with TRBD2 matching over 13 bases. This CDR3 spans 21 amino acids. Unmatched junction bases numbered 18, after V lost 6 bases and J lost 0 bases. Germline lookup yields CDR1 LGHNT and CDR2 FRNRAP. CDR3 nucleotides: TGTGCTAGTGGACCCGACAGGAAGAAGACTAGCGGGGGGTATAGCACAGATACGCAGTATTTT. Translating gives CASGPDRKKTSGGYSTDTQYF.

The chain couples TRBV6-5 to TRBJ1-4; D perhaps matches TRBD1 (6 bases). The CDR3 contains 16 residues. Trimming left V 4 bases short and J 4 bases short, with 16 bases between. Germline CDR1 is MNHEY and CDR2 is SVGAGI. The CDR3 region has the DNA TGTGCCAGCAGTTTACGCACAGGGCTAAGTAATGAAAAACTGTTTTTT. Amino acid sequence: CASSLRTGLSNEKLFF.

V and J are TRBV6-1 and TRBJ2-2; 8 positions match TRBD1. The ends lost 4 bases at V and 4 bases at J; junction bases unmatched: 5. Per germline, CDR1 MNHNS and CDR2 SASEGT. The CDR3 is 15 residues long. The CDR3 spells CASSGQGWSTGELFF. The CDR3, as DNA: TGTGCCAGCAGTGGACAGGGGTGGAGCACCGGGGAGCTGTTTTTT.

The CDR3 DNA reads TGTGCCAGCAGCTTAGGGCCAGGGGAGGAGACCCAGTACTTC. Residues: CASSLGPGEETQYF. This rearrangement joins TRBV7-3 to TRBJ2-5; perhaps TRBD1 as D (6 bases). CDR3 length: 14 amino acids. CDR1 and CDR2 (germline): SGHTA, FQGTGA. Trimming cost V 2 bases and J 5 bases, with 12 bases left between them.

V gene TRBV30 combines with J gene TRBJ1-6, with no clear D. V gave up 5 bases and J gave up 9 bases, with 23 bases separating them. Germline CDR1 is GTSNPN and CDR2 is SVGIG (reference sequence). CDR3 length: 16 residues. In DNA, the CDR3 is TGTGCCTGGGGTCGGGATTTCTCCCTCCTTGGTTCACCCCTCCACTTT. This encodes CAWGRDFSLLGSPLHF.

The chain joins TRBV5-5 to TRBJ2-7, with a possible D match to TRBD1 (5 bases). Germline V gene sequence: CDR1 SGHKS, CDR2 YYEKEE (reference sequence). Trimming took 2 bases from V and 2 from J, leaving 11 bases between them. This CDR3 has 14 amino acids. CDR3 protein: CASSFPLTAYEQYF. The DNA for the CDR3 is TGTGCCAGCAGCTTTCCCCTGACAGCCTACGAGCAGTACTTC.

The CDR3: CASSLDYYTQYF. In DNA, the CDR3 is TGTGCCAGCAGCCTGGACTATTATACGCAGTATTTT. The gene calls are TRBV13 and TRBJ2-3, with D possibly matching TRBD2 (6 bases). Germline V gene sequence: CDR1 PRHDT, CDR2 FYEKMQ (reference sequence). CDR3 length equals 12 residues. V was trimmed by 5 bases and J by 7 bases, leaving 10 bases between them. Full variable domain (rest looked up from reference TRBV13 and TRBJ2-3): AAGVIQSPRHLIKEKRETATLKCYPIPRHDTVYWYQQGPGQDPQFLISFYEKMQSDKGSIPDRFSAQQFSDYHSELNMSSLELGDSALYFCASSLDYYTQYFGPGTRLTVL.

The chain combines TRBV5-1 with TRBJ2-7; possibly TRBD2 for D (7 bases). The germline V gene encodes CDR1 SGHRS and CDR2 YFSETQ. The CDR3 runs to 13 residues. The V end lost 5 bases, the J end lost 2 bases, and 11 bases lay between the germline ends. Here the CDR3 DNA reads TGCGCCAGCAGAGCGGGACAACCCTACGAGCAGTACTTC. It specifies CASRAGQPYEQYF.

The rearrangement joins TRBV27 to TRBJ1-3; 9 nucleotides agree with TRBD1. Germline assignment: CDR1 MNHEY and CDR2 SMNVEV (reference sequence). CDR3 length: 17 residues. Unmatched junction bases numbered 8, after V lost 5 bases and J lost 0 bases. The CDR3 is CASSPTPGQGSGNTIYF. The CDR3 nucleotides read TGTGCCAGCAGTCCAACCCCGGGACAGGGCTCTGGAAACACCATATATTTT.

Concerning this clone: Other DNA sequences in this sample translate to the same CDR3. V usage is TRBV15 and J usage is TRBJ1-5; no clear D gene. The germline CDR1 and CDR2 sequences are LNHNV and YYDKDF (reference sequence). The CDR3 totals 14 residues. With 0 bases removed from V and 2 bases from J, the gap between germline ends came to 5 bases. CDR3 region: CATSRDRGNQPQHF. The CDR3 region has the DNA TGTGCCACCAGCAGAGATCGGGGCAATCAGCCCCAGCATTTT.

This chain links TRBV9 with TRBJ1-2, with D uncertain. V shed 3 bases and J shed 8 bases, with 23 bases lying between them. CDR1 is SGDLS and CDR2 is YYNGEE in the germline V gene. The CDR3 totals 16 residues. CDR3 region: CASSEPTSPKDFGYTF. CDR3 DNA sequence: TGTGCCAGCAGCGAGCCGACAAGTCCAAAGGATTTCGGCTACACCTTC. Drawing the rest from reference TRBV9 and TRBJ1-2, the complete variable domain is DSGVTQTPKHLITATGQRVTLRCSPRSGDLSVYWYQQSLDQGLQFLIQYYNGEERAKGNILERFSAQQFPDLHSELNLSSLELGDSALYFCASSEPTSPKDFGYTFGSGTRLTVV.

The chain couples TRBV29-1 to TRBJ1-4, with 8 positions matching TRBD1. Germline assignment: CDR1 SQVTM and CDR2 ANQGSEA. The CDR3 has 14 residues. The trim removed 8 bases at V and 3 bases at J, leaving 8 bases unmatched. This chain's CDR3 is CSSEWTGSNEKLFF. The CDR3 DNA is TGCAGCTCTGAATGGACAGGGTCTAATGAAAAACTGTTTTTT.

The J gene is TRBJ2-5, the V gene TRBV7-3, with 13 bases lining up with TRBD2. The germline V gene has CDR1 SGHTA and CDR2 FQGTGA. This CDR3 region has 18 residues. Trimming removed 2 bases from V and 1 base from J; junction bases left unmatched: 7. The CDR3 sequence is CASSLSGRLAGGQETQYF. The CDR3 DNA reads as TGTGCCAGCAGCTTATCGGGCCGACTAGCGGGGGGCCAAGAGACCCAGTACTTC. Complete variable domain (other parts from reference TRBV7-3 and TRBJ2-5): GAGVSQTPSNKVTEKGKYVELRCDPISGHTALYWYRQSLGQGPEFLIYFQGTGAADDSGLPNDRFFAVRPEGSVSTLKIQRTERGDSAVYLCASSLSGRLAGGQETQYFGPGTRLLVL.

The CDR3 reads CASSEVRVADTQYF. For the CDR3, the DNA is TGTGCCAGCAGTGAAGTCAGGGTGGCAGATACGCAGTATTTT. This chain links TRBV6-1 with TRBJ2-3; TRBD1 is a possible D gene (5 bases). The ends were cut back, 1 base at V and 4 bases at J, with 9 bases in the middle. Per the germline V gene, CDR1 is MNHNS and CDR2 is SASEGT. The CDR3 is made up of 14 amino acids.